Below, 24 T cell receptor beta chains from the same sample are listed, as sequenced in a study. Cells sorted as Tregs were CD4+, CD25+ and CD127-/low. TCRdb itself ran the 5' RACE reads through MiXCR, one entry per CDR3 protein. The sample holds around 55,000 distinct CDR3 sequences; around 20% are singletons and the top ten take 3.2%. Sequences were obtained from tumor-infiltrating Tregs sorted from the breast tumor. The receptor set was obtained from a female donor with breast cancer.

As for this clonotype: A much larger clone lies one base from this, so it may be a read error. CDR3 coding DNA: TGTGCCAGCGGCTTCGACAGGGGTCGAGGCTACACCTTC. It codes for CASGFDRGRGYTF. The chain is built from TRBV7-8 and TRBJ1-2; TRBD1 matches 8 bases. Germline V gives CDR1 SGHVS, CDR2 FQNEAQ. There are 13 residues in the CDR3.

The J gene is TRBJ2-1, the V gene TRBV12-3 or TRBV12-4, with 9 bases aligning to TRBD2. The CDR3 runs to 16 residues. J gave up 2 bases and V 8 bases, and 10 bases lay outside the gene matches. Here the CDR3 reads CASGLSGTSPYNEQFF. In nucleotides, the CDR3 is TGTGCCAGCGGACTATCCGGGACTAGCCCCTACAATGAGCAGTTCTTC.

The J gene is TRBJ2-1, the V gene TRBV30; TRBD2 matches 8 bases. The CDR3 runs 14 residues. Germline CDR1 is GTSNPN and CDR2 is SVGIG (reference sequence). V gave up 2 bases and J gave up 8 bases; unmatched junction bases: 8. The CDR3 coding sequence is TGTGCCTGGAGTTCGGGTAGCGGGAAGGATGAGCAGTTCTTC. Translated, it gives CAWSSGSGKDEQFF.

The chain carries TRBV18 and TRBJ1-5; perhaps TRBD1 as D (5 bases). This CDR3 comprises 15 residues. Between the trimmed V and J ends, which lost 6 bases and 0 bases, there was a span of 12 bases. Per germline, CDR1 KGHSH and CDR2 LQKENI. Here the CDR3 DNA reads TGTGCCAGCTCGGGAGGGACGGATAGCAATCAGCCCCAGCATTTT. This sequence encodes CASSGGTDSNQPQHF. Full variable domain (rest looked up from reference TRBV18 and TRBJ1-5): NAGVMQNPRHLVRRRGQEARLRCSPMKGHSHVYWYRQLPEEGLKFMVYLQKENIIDESGMPKERFSAEFPKEGPSILRIQQVVRGDSAAYFCASSGGTDSNQPQHFGDGTRLSIL.

CDR3 region: CSVGGLAGGGYYEQYF. CDR3 nucleotide sequence: TGCAGCGTGGGGGGACTAGCGGGAGGAGGCTACTACGAGCAGTACTTC. The V and J genes are TRBV29-1 and TRBJ2-7; TRBD2 aligns across 15 bases. The germline V gene has CDR1 SQVTM and CDR2 ANQGSEA. V shed 6 bases, J shed 3 bases, and the junction held 9 bases outside the gene matches. The CDR3 sequence is 16 residues long.

The chain uses TRBV5-1 and TRBJ2-7; 9 nucleotides match TRBD2. The CDR3 sequence is 15 residues long. The ends lost 0 bases at V and 0 bases at J; junction bases unmatched: 1. Germline V CDR1 and CDR2: SGHRS, YFSETQ. The CDR3 here is CASSLASGNSYEQYF. As DNA, the CDR3 is TGCGCCAGCAGCTTGGCTAGCGGGAACTCCTACGAGCAGTACTTC.

This clonotype has only a few counts. The J gene is TRBJ2-5, the V gene TRBV28; D might be TRBD2 (6 bases). Trimming took 7 bases from V and 5 from J, leaving 20 bases between them. The germline V gene encodes CDR1 MDHEN and CDR2 SYDVKM. The CDR3 covers 15 residues. The CDR3 DNA follows: TGTGCCAGCACTCCGCGGGGACGCGTGTGGGAGACCCAGTACTTC. Protein: CASTPRGRVWETQYF. Complete variable domain (other parts from reference TRBV28 and TRBJ2-5): DVKVTQSSRYLVKRTGEKVFLECVQDMDHENMFWYRQDPGLGLRLIYFSYDVKMKEKGDIPEGYSVSREKKERFSLILESASTNQTSMYLCASTPRGRVWETQYFGPGTRLLVL.

This clonotype came up many times. The rearrangement uses TRBV12-3 or TRBV12-4 and TRBJ1-6; TRBD1 matches at 7 bases. The CDR3 length is 16 residues. J lost 6 bases, V lost 3 bases, and 8 bases had no gene match. The CDR3 DNA is TGTGCCAGCAGTTTTGGAGTGAGGGGGCGTAATTCACCCCTCCACTTT. Translation gives CASSFGVRGRNSPLHF.

The V and J genes are TRBV7-7 and TRBJ1-3, with TRBD1 matching 8 bases. J was trimmed by 3 bases and V by 5 bases; bases with no gene match: 9. Germline lookup yields CDR1 SSHAT and CDR2 FNYEAQ (reference sequence). This CDR3 is built from 16 residues. The CDR3: CASSQRTGNYGNTIYF. CDR3 sequence (DNA): TGTGCCAGCAGCCAGAGGACAGGGAATTATGGAAACACCATATATTTT.

This chain uses TRBV5-1 with TRBJ2-6; 7 bases are shared with TRBD1. Germline V CDR1 and CDR2: SGHRS, YFSETQ. CDR3 length equals 18 residues. The V gene end was trimmed by 3 bases and the J gene end by 2 bases; junction bases not matched to a gene: 11. CDR3 residues: CASSSPTGIRTGANVLTF. In DNA, the CDR3 is TGCGCCAGCAGCTCACCGACAGGGATTCGTACTGGGGCCAACGTCCTGACTTTC.

Only a few counts were recorded for this clonotype. The chain joins TRBV20-1 to TRBJ1-2, with a possible D match to TRBD1 (5 bases). V lost 6 bases and J lost 0, with 14 bases in between. The CDR3 has 14 residues. The germline V gene has CDR1 DFQATT and CDR2 SNEGSKA (reference sequence). The CDR3 DNA follows: TGCAGTGCCCGGGAGTCAGGGACTAACTATGGCTACACCTTC. Its translation: CSARESGTNYGYTF.

The V gene is TRBV21-1, the J gene TRBJ1-2. TRBV21-1 is a known pseudogene. The CDR3 length is 15 residues. The CDR3 region is CASSTPGLKTGHYTF. The CDR3, as DNA: TGTGCCAGCAGCACTCCGGGACTCAAGACGGGCCACTACACCTTC.

This clonotype was seen at least ten times. The chain employs TRBV29-1 and TRBJ2-1, with 7 nucleotides matching TRBD2. The V and J ends lost 2 bases and 0 bases, in that order; junction bases with no gene match: 1. Germline-derived CDR1 and CDR2 are SQVTM and ANQGSEA. The CDR3 is 14 amino acids. CDR3 DNA sequence: TGCAGCGTTGAACTAGCGGCCTCCTACAATGAGCAGTTCTTC. Amino acid sequence: CSVELAASYNEQFF.

Comments on this clonotype: A much larger clone is a single base away; this may be a read error. This chain links TRBV2 with TRBJ2-7, with 9 bases identical to TRBD2. CDR3 size: 15 residues. Germline V lookup: CDR1 SNHLY, CDR2 FYNNEI. DNA of the CDR3: TGTGCCAGCAGGGCTAGCGGGGTTTTCTCCTTCGAGCAGTACTTC. The encoded protein is CASRASGVFSFEQYF.

V is TRBV7-2 and J is TRBJ2-7; 7 bases fit TRBD2. Germline-derived CDR1 and CDR2 are SGHTA and FQGNSA. The length of the CDR3 is 15 residues. Unmatched junction bases numbered 5, after V lost 1 base and J lost 2 bases. The CDR3 reads CASSLVVGGAYEQYF. The CDR3 DNA sequence: TGTGCCAGCAGCTTAGTAGTGGGAGGGGCCTACGAGCAGTACTTC.

This chain connects TRBV4-3 to TRBJ2-3; possibly TRBD1 or TRBD2 for D (5 bases each). Trimming took off 2 bases at V and 3 bases at J, with 18 bases between the two ends. Germline assignment: CDR1 LGHNA and CDR2 YSLEER. The CDR3 is 17 amino acids. The CDR3 reads CASSQQGYGEGTDTQYF. The CDR3 coding sequence is TGCGCCAGCAGCCAACAGGGCTACGGGGAAGGTACAGATACGCAGTATTTT.

This chain links TRBV6-2 or TRBV6-3 with TRBJ1-2; D gene uncertain. The CDR3 is 16 amino acids. Germline V gives CDR1 MNHEY, CDR2 SVGEGT. V was clipped by 7 bases and J by 0 bases, with 18 bases between them. This CDR3 is CASIPGLHYPNYGYTF. The CDR3 nucleotides read TGTGCCAGCATCCCGGGTCTACACTATCCTAACTATGGCTACACCTTC.

On this clonotype itself: This may stem from a read error, because a much larger clone lies one nucleotide away. The chain has TRBV20-1 and TRBJ2-7, with D possibly TRBD1 on 5 matching bases. This CDR3 comprises 14 residues. Germline lookup yields CDR1 DFQATT and CDR2 SNEGSKA (reference sequence). The chain's CDR3 is CSAKLGAGSYEQHF. The CDR3 DNA follows: TGCAGTGCAAAGCTTGGGGCAGGTTCCTACGAGCAGCACTTC.

The rearrangement links TRBV5-4 to TRBJ2-1, with 9 bases that match TRBD1. In germline, CDR1 is SGHNT, CDR2 YYREEE (reference sequence). V lost 4 bases, J lost 4 bases, and 3 bases stayed unmatched. The CDR3 is 14 residues long. The CDR3 nucleotides read TGTGCCAGCAGCGGGACAGGGCCTTACAATGAGCAGTTCTTC. This translates into CASSGTGPYNEQFF.

This clonotype was seen more than once but under ten times. The genes are TRBV18 and TRBJ2-1; 7 bases are shared with TRBD2. The junction had 10 bases not matched to a gene; V was cut back by 5 bases and J by 3 bases. The CDR3 is 16 residues long. Germline V CDR1 and CDR2: KGHSH, LQKENI. Here the CDR3 DNA reads TGTGCCAGCTCATACCGTGGGCTAGCGGACTACAATGAGCAGTTCTTC. Translation gives CASSYRGLADYNEQFF.

This rearrangement joins TRBV12-3 or TRBV12-4 to TRBJ1-6, with D unclear. V was cut by 4 bases and J by 0 bases, with 4 bases left in between. This CDR3 comprises 14 residues. The CDR3 loop reads CASSYTSYNSPLHF. In nucleotides, the CDR3 is TGTGCCAGCAGTTATACCTCCTATAATTCACCCCTCCACTTT.

In this sample, this clonotype turned up many times. The chain employs TRBV7-2 and TRBJ1-4; 12 bases line up with TRBD1. Trimming removed 5 bases from V and 6 bases from J; junction bases left unmatched: 4. The CDR3 contains 15 residues. Germline V gene lookup returns CDR1 SGHTA and CDR2 FQGNSA. The CDR3 spells CASSGGQGADEKLFF. CDR3 DNA: TGTGCCAGCAGCGGGGGACAGGGGGCGGATGAAAAACTGTTTTTT.

This chain connects TRBV11-2 to TRBJ2-7, with D tentatively TRBD2 (6 bases). The CDR3 extends over 16 amino acids. V dropped 4 bases and J dropped 3 bases, with 19 bases sitting between them. From germline, CDR1 is SGHAT and CDR2 FQNNGV. The chain's CDR3 is CASSSTFSGWGYEQYF. The DNA of the CDR3 is TGTGCCAGCAGCTCAACCTTTAGCGGATGGGGCTACGAGCAGTACTTC. Full variable domain (remainder filled in from reference TRBV11-2 and TRBJ2-7): EAGVAQSPRYKIIEKRQSVAFWCNPISGHATLYWYQQILGQGPKLLIQFQNNGVVDDSQLPKDRFSAERLKGVDSTLKIQPAKLEDSAVYLCASSSTFSGWGYEQYFGPGTRLTVT.

This clonotype came up a few times. This may be a read error, as it is one base from a much larger clone. V is TRBV6-5 and J is TRBJ2-3, with D perhaps matching TRBD2 (6 bases). With 5 bases removed from V and 6 bases from J, the gap between germline ends came to 15 bases. The V gene's germline CDR1 is MNHEY and CDR2 SVGAGI. CDR3 length: 14 residues. Here the CDR3 reads CASSDTSNGDTQYF. The DNA of the CDR3 is TGTGCCAGCAGTGACACTAGCAATGGGGATACGCAGTATTTT.